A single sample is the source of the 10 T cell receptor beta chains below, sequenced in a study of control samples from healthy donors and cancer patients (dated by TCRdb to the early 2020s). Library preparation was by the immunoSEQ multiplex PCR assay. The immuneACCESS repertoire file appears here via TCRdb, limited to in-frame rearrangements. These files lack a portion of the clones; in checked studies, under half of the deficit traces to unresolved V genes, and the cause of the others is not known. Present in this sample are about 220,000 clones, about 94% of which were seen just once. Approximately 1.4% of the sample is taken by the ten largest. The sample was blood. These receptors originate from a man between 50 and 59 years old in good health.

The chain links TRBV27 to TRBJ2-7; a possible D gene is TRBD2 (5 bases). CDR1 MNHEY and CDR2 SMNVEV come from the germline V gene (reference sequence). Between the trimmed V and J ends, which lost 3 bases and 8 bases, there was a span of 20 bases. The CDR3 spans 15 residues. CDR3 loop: CASSFRGPATFKQYF. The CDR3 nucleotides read TGTGCCAGCAGTTTCCGCGGGCCGGCTACGTTCAAGCAGTACTTC.

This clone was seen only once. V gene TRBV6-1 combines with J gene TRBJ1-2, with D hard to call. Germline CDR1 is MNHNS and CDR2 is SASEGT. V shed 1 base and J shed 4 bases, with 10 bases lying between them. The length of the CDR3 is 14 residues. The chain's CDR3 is CASSEVLGSYGYTF. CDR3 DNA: TGTGCCAGCAGTGAAGTTTTGGGGAGCTATGGCTACACCTTC.

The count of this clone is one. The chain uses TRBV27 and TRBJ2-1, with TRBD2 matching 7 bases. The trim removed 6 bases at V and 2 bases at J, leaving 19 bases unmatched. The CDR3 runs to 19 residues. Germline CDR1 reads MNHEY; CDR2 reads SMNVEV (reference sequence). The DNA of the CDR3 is TGTGCCAGCAGGCTACATGCCCCAGCAGTAGGGAGGGCCTACAATGAGCAGTTCTTC. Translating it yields CASRLHAPAVGRAYNEQFF.

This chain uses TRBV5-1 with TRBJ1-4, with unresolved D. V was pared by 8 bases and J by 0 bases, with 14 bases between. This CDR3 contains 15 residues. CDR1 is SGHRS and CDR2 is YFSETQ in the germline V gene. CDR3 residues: CASRRTPTTNEKLFF. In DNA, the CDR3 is TGCGCCAGTCGGAGGACGCCAACAACTAATGAAAAACTGTTTTTT.

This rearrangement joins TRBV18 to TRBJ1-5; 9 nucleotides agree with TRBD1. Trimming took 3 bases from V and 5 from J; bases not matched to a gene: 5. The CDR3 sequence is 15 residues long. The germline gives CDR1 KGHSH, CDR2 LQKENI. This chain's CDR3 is CASSPGTGKDQPQHF. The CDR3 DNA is TGTGCCAGCTCACCGGGGACAGGGAAGGATCAGCCCCAGCATTTT.

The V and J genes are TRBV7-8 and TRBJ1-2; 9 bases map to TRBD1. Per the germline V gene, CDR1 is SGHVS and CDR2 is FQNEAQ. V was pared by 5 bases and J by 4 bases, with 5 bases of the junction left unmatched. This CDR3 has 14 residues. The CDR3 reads CASSRTGVGYGYTF. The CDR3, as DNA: TGTGCCAGCAGCCGGACAGGGGTTGGCTATGGCTACACCTTC.

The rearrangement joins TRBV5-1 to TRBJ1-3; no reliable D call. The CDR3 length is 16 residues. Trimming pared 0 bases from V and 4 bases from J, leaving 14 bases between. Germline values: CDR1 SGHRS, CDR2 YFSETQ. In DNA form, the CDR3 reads TGCGCCAGCAGCTTGGTCGCTACGGGTTCGGGAAACACCATATATTTT. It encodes CASSLVATGSGNTIYF.

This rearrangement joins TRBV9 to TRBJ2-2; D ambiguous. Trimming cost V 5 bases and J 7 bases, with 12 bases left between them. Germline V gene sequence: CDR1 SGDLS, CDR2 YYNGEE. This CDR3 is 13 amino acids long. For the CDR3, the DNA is TGTGCCAGCAGTTACGAAGTGGTCGGGGAGCTGTTTTTT. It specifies CASSYEVVGELFF.

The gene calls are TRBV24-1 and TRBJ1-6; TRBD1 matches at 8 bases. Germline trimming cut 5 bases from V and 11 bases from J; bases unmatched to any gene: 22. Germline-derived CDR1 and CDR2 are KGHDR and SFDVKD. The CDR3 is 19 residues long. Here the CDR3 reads CATSVFLGGRRQGRAPLHF. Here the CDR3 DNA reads TGTGCCACCAGTGTTTTTCTCGGGGGAAGAAGACAGGGGAGGGCACCCCTCCACTTT.

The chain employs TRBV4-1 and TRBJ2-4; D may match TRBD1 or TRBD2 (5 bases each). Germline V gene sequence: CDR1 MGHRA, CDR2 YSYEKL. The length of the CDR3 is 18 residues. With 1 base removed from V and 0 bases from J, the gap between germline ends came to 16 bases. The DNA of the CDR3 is TGCGCCAGCAGCCAAGGAGGACAAACGGGATTAGCCAAAAACATTCAGTACTTC. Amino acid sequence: CASSQGGQTGLAKNIQYF.